The 14 T cell receptor beta chains reported below all come from one sample, sequenced in a study of T-cell reconstitution after alpha-beta-depleted transplantation in children. Researchers prepared the TCRbeta library using unique molecular identifiers, the study reports. TCRdb independently ran MiXCR on the PCR reads; one entry per CDR3 protein. The top ten hold 35% of the sample, which has 200,000 to 250,000 distinct CDR3 sequences, around 9.2% seen once. Source: PBMCs, mostly from graft donor cells, taken 360 days after TCRalphabeta/CD19-depleted stem cell transplant. The receptors were gathered from a male patient aged 2 to 10 who had a stem cell transplant for acute myeloid leukemia, so the T cells may come from the graft donor.

The V call is TRBV5-1, the J call TRBJ1-1; no clear D. The CDR3 loop spans 13 amino acids. CDR1 is SGHRS, CDR2 YFSETQ, per germline. Trimming shortened V by 0 bases and J by 3 bases, and 6 bases separated the two germline ends. The CDR3 spells CASSLELDTEAFF. The CDR3 region has the DNA TGCGCCAGCAGCTTGGAGCTAGACACTGAAGCTTTCTTT.

This clonotype was detected a few times. The rearrangement uses TRBV7-3 and TRBJ2-4; the match to TRBD2 covers 8 bases. Looked up from germline, CDR1 is SGHTA and CDR2 is FQGTGA. The V gene end was trimmed by 5 bases and the J gene end by 12 bases; junction bases not matched to a gene: 6. The CDR3 length is 12 residues. CDR3 region: CASSHTGGSQYF. CDR3 nucleotides: TGTGCCAGCAGCCACACGGGGGGGTCTCAGTACTTC.

This clonotype was observed many times. This chain uses TRBV4-3 with TRBJ2-1; 10 bases align to TRBD2. Trimming at V came to 0 bases and at J to 2 bases, leaving 7 bases not matched to a gene. This CDR3 has 18 residues. Germline V gives CDR1 LGHNA, CDR2 YSLEER. Here the CDR3 reads CASSQDLGGLATYNEQFF. Here the CDR3 DNA reads TGCGCCAGCAGCCAAGATCTGGGGGGACTAGCGACCTACAATGAGCAGTTCTTC.

This clonotype was seen a handful of times. The chain combines TRBV9 with TRBJ2-3; D possibly matches TRBD1 or TRBD2 (5 bases each). Germline lookup yields CDR1 SGDLS and CDR2 YYNGEE. V lost 3 bases, J lost 2 bases, and 7 bases lay in between. CDR3 size: 13 residues. CDR3 in amino acids: CASSAGTTDTQYF. As DNA, the CDR3 is TGTGCCAGCAGCGCCGGGACCACAGATACGCAGTATTTT.

V is TRBV20-1 and J is TRBJ1-2; possibly TRBD1 for D (5 bases). The germline CDR1 and CDR2 sequences are DFQATT and SNEGSKA (reference sequence). The CDR3 is 11 residues long. The V gene lost 3 bases and the J gene lost 5 bases, with 7 bases spanning the gap. CDR3 nucleotide sequence: TGCAGTGCTAGCGGGGGATATGGCTACACCTTC. It codes for CSASGGYGYTF.

There are a few counts of this clonotype. The chain is built from TRBV3-1 and TRBJ1-1; weak D call: TRBD1 (5 bases). CDR1 is LGHDT, CDR2 YNNKEL, per germline (reference sequence). The CDR3 length is 12 residues. Deletions cut 5 bases from V and 8 bases from J, with 12 bases between. The CDR3 is CASSWGREEAFF. CDR3 nucleotides: TGTGCCAGCAGCTGGGGCCGCGAAGAAGCTTTCTTT.

This clonotype has a handful of counts. This chain links TRBV5-5 with TRBJ1-2, with D hard to call. The CDR3 is made up of 13 amino acids. V lost 2 bases and J 3 bases, leaving 8 bases between the germline ends. Germline V lookup: CDR1 SGHKS, CDR2 YYEKEE (reference sequence). CDR3 bases: TGTGCCAGCAGCTTCCTGACGGACTATGGCTACACCTTC. Its protein is CASSFLTDYGYTF. Full variable domain (rest looked up from reference TRBV5-5 and TRBJ1-2): DAGVTQSPTHLIKTRGQQVTLRCSPISGHKSVSWYQQVLGQGPQFIFQYYEKEERGRGNFPDRFSARQFPNYSSELNVNALLLGDSALYLCASSFLTDYGYTFGSGTRLTVV.

A few counts support this clonotype. The chain carries TRBV5-6 and TRBJ2-7; 9 bases line up with TRBD1. This CDR3 has 15 amino acids. V shed 3 bases and J 1 base; nucleotides not matched to a gene: 5. Germline V gene data show CDR1 as SGHDT and CDR2 as YYEEEE. CDR3 amino acids: CASSYNRGRSYEQYV. In DNA form, the CDR3 reads TGTGCCAGCAGCTACAACAGGGGGCGATCCTACGAGCAGTACGTC.

A note on this clonotype: This may be a read error: a much more frequent sequence differs by one nucleotide. V gene TRBV9 combines with J gene TRBJ2-3; D may be TRBD1 (5 bases). CDR3 length equals 13 residues. The V gene lost 0 bases and the J gene lost 5 bases, with 7 bases spanning the gap. Germline loops: CDR1 SGDLS, CDR2 YYNGEE. The CDR3: CASSVADRDTQYF. The CDR3 DNA follows: TGTGCCAGCAGCGTAGCCGACAGAGATACGCAGTATTTT.

This clonotype has ten or more counts. This rearrangement joins TRBV6-6 to TRBJ2-1; D unresolved. CDR1 is MNHNY and CDR2 is SVGAGI in the germline V gene (reference sequence). Trimming removed 2 bases at V and 8 bases at J, with 4 bases between. CDR3 length: 11 residues. CDR3 loop: CASSYSYEQFF. In nucleotides, the CDR3 is TGTGCCAGCAGTTACAGCTATGAGCAGTTCTTC.

The chain has TRBV10-3 and TRBJ1-6; D is unclear. This CDR3 comprises 14 residues. CDR1 is ENHRY, CDR2 SYGVKD, per germline. The germline V and J ends were trimmed by 1 base and 7 bases, with 8 bases remaining between them. Here the CDR3 reads CAISEWKANSPLHF. The CDR3 nucleotides are TGTGCCATCAGTGAGTGGAAGGCAAATTCACCCCTCCACTTT.

CDR3 residues: CSARNPRRRTANEKLFF. As DNA, the CDR3 is TGCAGTGCTAGAAACCCAAGGAGGCGGACAGCTAATGAAAAACTGTTTTTT. V and J are TRBV20-1 and TRBJ1-4; a weak D match, TRBD1 (6 bases). V gave up 2 bases and J gave up 3 bases, with 19 bases separating them. The CDR3 loop spans 17 amino acids. Germline V gene data show CDR1 as DFQATT and CDR2 as SNEGSKA (reference sequence).

The table lists this clonotype with many counts. The V call is TRBV9, the J call TRBJ2-1; a possible D gene is TRBD2 (5 bases). The germline gives CDR1 SGDLS, CDR2 YYNGEE. This CDR3 contains 12 residues. V shed 5 bases and J shed 7 bases, with 10 bases lying between them. DNA for the CDR3: TGTGCCAGCAGTCGAACTAGAAATGAGCAGTTCTTC. It is translated as CASSRTRNEQFF.

The genes are TRBV12-3 or TRBV12-4 and TRBJ2-2; 16 bases match TRBD2. This CDR3 contains 20 residues. Trimming at V came to 4 bases and at J to 4 bases, leaving 12 bases not matched to a gene. CDR3 in amino acids: CASSSLIPGLAGGGTGELFF. The DNA of the CDR3 is TGTGCCAGCAGTTCCTTAATTCCGGGACTAGCGGGGGGGGGCACCGGGGAGCTGTTTTTT.